Listed here are 28 T cell receptor beta chains from one sample, sequenced in a study of OX40 agonist ivuxolimab in advanced cancers. Measured with immunoSEQ multiplex PCR; TCRdb has only the in-frame clones, and not every one. The sample gives 65,000 to 100,000 clones, roughly 88% of which show up once; 3.5% to 4.5% is in the top ten. The material was CD4+ or CD8+ T cells sorted from blood, obtained in a trial of the OX40 agonist ivuxolimab. The receptors derive from an adult with an advanced solid tumor such as melanoma, head and neck, liver or kidney cancer.

The rearrangement uses TRBV2 and TRBJ2-1; possible D gene TRBD2, 6 bases. CDR1 SNHLY and CDR2 FYNNEI come from the germline V gene. The CDR3 contains 15 residues. Trimming pared 4 bases from V and 2 bases from J, leaving 12 bases between. CDR3 DNA: TGTGCCAGCAGTGTGGGAGGTATACCCTACAATGAGCAGTTCTTC. As protein: CASSVGGIPYNEQFF. Combining the CDR3 with reference TRBV2 and TRBJ2-1 gives the whole variable domain EPEVTQTPSHQVTQMGQEVILRCVPISNHLYFYWYRQILGQKVEFLVSFYNNEISEKSEIFDDQFSVERPDGSNFTLKIRSTKLEDSAMYFCASSVGGIPYNEQFFGPGTRLTVL.

The sample holds many counts of this clone. Other nucleotide sequences in the sample specify the same CDR3. The rearrangement links TRBV18 to TRBJ2-7; 14 bases line up with TRBD2. V shed 8 bases and J 6 bases; nucleotides not matched to a gene: 6. This CDR3 has 14 amino acids. CDR1 and CDR2 from the germline V gene are KGHSH and LQKENI. In DNA, the CDR3 is TGTGCCAGCACTGCCGGGACTAGCGGGAGCGAGCAGTACTTC. The encoded protein is CASTAGTSGSEQYF. The complete variable domain, with remaining parts taken from reference TRBV18 and TRBJ2-7, reads NAGVMQNPRHLVRRRGQEARLRCSPMKGHSHVYWYRQLPEEGLKFMVYLQKENIIDESGMPKERFSAEFPKEGPSILRIQQVVRGDSAAYFCASTAGTSGSEQYFGPGTRLTVT.

V gene TRBV28 combines with J gene TRBJ1-5, with D possibly TRBD1 on 6 matching bases. Trimming removed 4 bases at V and 5 bases at J, with 12 bases between. The CDR3 consists of 14 residues. Germline V gives CDR1 MDHEN, CDR2 SYDVKM. DNA of the CDR3: TGTGCCAGCAGTTCACCGGACAGATATCAGCCCCAGCATTTT. Its translation: CASSSPDRYQPQHF.

The rearrangement uses TRBV7-9 and TRBJ2-7; possibly TRBD2 for D (5 bases). Trimming removed 5 bases from V and 0 bases from J, with 26 bases in between. This CDR3 contains 19 residues. Per germline, CDR1 SEHNR and CDR2 FQNEAQ (reference sequence). This CDR3 reads CASSPQPGVDRDRSYEQYF. The CDR3 DNA reads TGTGCCAGCAGCCCTCAACCCGGGGTCGACCGAGACCGCTCCTACGAGCAGTACTTC.

This clone was recorded only once. The chain couples TRBV5-6 to TRBJ2-2, with 7 positions matching TRBD1. The germline V gene has CDR1 SGHDT and CDR2 YYEEEE. This CDR3 spans 13 amino acids. The J segment lost 8 bases and the V segment lost 4 bases, leaving 5 bases of the junction unmatched. The CDR3 nucleotides are TGTGCCAGCAGCGAGCAGGGGGTAGGGGAGCTGTTTTTT. It codes for CASSEQGVGELFF.

CDR3 coding DNA: TGTGCCAGCAGCTTACTGCACAATGAGCAGTTCTTC. Its translation is CASSLLHNEQFF. The V call is TRBV7-9, the J call TRBJ2-1; D is undetermined. This CDR3 comprises 12 residues. The germline gives CDR1 SEHNR, CDR2 FQNEAQ (reference sequence). Trimming pared 2 bases from V and 5 bases from J, leaving 4 bases between.

This clone was observed a handful of times. The genes are TRBV15 and TRBJ2-5, with D unresolved. CDR1 and CDR2 from the germline V gene are LNHNV and YYDKDF (reference sequence). The CDR3 has 15 residues. Trimming left V 3 bases short and J 11 bases short, with 22 bases between. DNA for the CDR3: TGTGCCACCAGCAGTGACCCCTTAATCGACGTGACTCAGTACTTC. Translating gives CATSSDPLIDVTQYF.

V and J are TRBV29-1 and TRBJ2-1, with TRBD2 identical over 8 bases. Germline values: CDR1 SQVTM, CDR2 ANQGSEA. V was pared by 4 bases and J by 4 bases, with 6 bases of the junction left unmatched. This CDR3 has 14 residues. In DNA form, the CDR3 reads TGCAGCGTTGTGTTAGCGGGGCCTTACAATGAGCAGTTCTTC. As protein: CSVVLAGPYNEQFF.

This clone appeared a few times. The sample has other DNA sequences that encode this CDR3 too. This rearrangement joins TRBV7-3 to TRBJ2-2; no definite D call. Germline V CDR1 and CDR2: SGHTA, FQGTGA. This CDR3 contains 13 residues. V was cut by 5 bases and J by 5 bases, with 9 bases left in between. Here the CDR3 reads CASSPPGTGELFF. As DNA, the CDR3 is TGTGCCAGCAGCCCGCCCGGGACCGGGGAGCTGTTTTTT. Drawing the rest from reference TRBV7-3 and TRBJ2-2, the complete variable domain is GAGVSQTPSNKVTEKGKYVELRCDPISGHTALYWYRQSLGQGPEFLIYFQGTGAADDSGLPNDRFFAVRPEGSVSTLKIQRTERGDSAVYLCASSPPGTGELFFGEGSRLTVL.

The rearrangement uses TRBV4-1 and TRBJ2-5; D call uncertain. The CDR3 is 13 amino acids. V lost 4 bases to trimming and J lost 5 bases, with 11 bases between them. Germline V CDR1 and CDR2: MGHRA, YSYEKL. The chain's CDR3 is CASSPPSAETQYF. The CDR3 DNA follows: TGCGCCAGCAGCCCTCCGTCGGCGGAGACCCAGTACTTC.

The chain joins TRBV28 to TRBJ2-6; D is undetermined. V was trimmed by 6 bases and J by 4 bases, leaving 13 bases between them. Germline V CDR1 and CDR2: MDHEN, SYDVKM. The CDR3 spans 15 residues. CDR3 sequence (DNA): TGTGCCAGCAGCCCATGGGGTTTGGGGGCCAACGTCCTGACTTTC. Amino acids: CASSPWGLGANVLTF.

The rearrangement links TRBV28 to TRBJ1-5, with D uncertain. CDR3 length equals 15 residues. The germline CDR1 and CDR2 sequences are MDHEN and SYDVKM. Trimming stripped 5 bases from V and 3 bases from J, with 14 bases between. The DNA of the CDR3 is TGTGCCAGCAGTCCCTCCGCCATCTACAATCAGCCCCAGCATTTT. Translation: CASSPSAIYNQPQHF.

The chain has TRBV19 and TRBJ2-1; D ambiguous. V lost 4 bases to trimming and J lost 0 bases, with 7 bases between them. Per germline, CDR1 LNHDA and CDR2 SQIVND (reference sequence). This CDR3 spans 14 amino acids. The CDR3 spells CASSTLSSYNEQFF. The CDR3 region has the DNA TGTGCCAGTAGTACCCTTAGCTCCTACAATGAGCAGTTCTTC. Filled out from reference TRBV19 and TRBJ2-1, the complete variable domain reads DGGITQSPKYLFRKEGQNVTLSCEQNLNHDAMYWYRQDPGQGLRLIYYSQIVNDFQKGDIAEGYSVSREKKESFPLTVTSAQKNPTAFYLCASSTLSSYNEQFFGPGTRLTVL.

J is TRBJ1-6 and V is TRBV10-3; 9 bases map to TRBD1. Germline V CDR1 and CDR2: ENHRY, SYGVKD. V dropped 11 bases and J dropped 6; count of bases not matched to a gene: 5. The length of the CDR3 is 13 residues. The CDR3 region is CAASDRGNSPLHF. CDR3 DNA: TGTGCCGCTTCGGACAGGGGTAATTCACCCCTCCACTTT.

V usage is TRBV27 and J usage is TRBJ2-5; 8 bases agree with TRBD2. With V trimmed by 10 bases and J by 5 bases, 27 bases remained unmatched. Germline loops: CDR1 MNHEY, CDR2 SMNVEV (reference sequence). The CDR3 loop spans 19 amino acids. CDR3 in amino acids: CATKEAPTHRGGWRETQYF. CDR3 sequence (DNA): TGTGCCACGAAAGAAGCCCCCACTCATCGGGGGGGATGGAGGGAGACCCAGTACTTC.

This sequence joins TRBV21-1 and TRBJ2-7. TRBV21-1 is a listed pseudogene. This CDR3 has 9 residues. CDR3 loop: CASSYEQYF. The CDR3 bases are TGTGCCAGCAGCTACGAGCAGTACTTC.

The rearrangement links TRBV28 to TRBJ2-3; D assignment may be TRBD1 or TRBD2 (5 bases each). Germline V gene lookup returns CDR1 MDHEN and CDR2 SYDVKM. V was shortened by 4 bases and J by 2 bases, with 10 bases between the two germline ends. This CDR3 is built from 14 residues. CDR3 nucleotide sequence: TGTGCCAGCAGTTCCGGGACCCCCACAGATACGCAGTATTTT. Residues: CASSSGTPTDTQYF.

The rearrangement links TRBV27 to TRBJ2-3; maybe TRBD1 (7 bases). The CDR3 is 16 residues long. Germline V gene sequence: CDR1 MNHEY, CDR2 SMNVEV (reference sequence). V was clipped by 5 bases and J by 0 bases, with 15 bases between them. CDR3 sequence (DNA): TGTGCCAGCAGTCCCTATGCGGGACAGAGCACAGATACGCAGTATTTT. Translating gives CASSPYAGQSTDTQYF.

This clone was found once. The chain combines TRBV5-4 with TRBJ2-4; TRBD1 agrees at 8 bases. This CDR3 region has 16 residues. Germline CDR1 and CDR2: SGHNT and YYREEE (reference sequence). With V trimmed by 5 bases and J by 3 bases, 10 bases remained unmatched. For the CDR3, the DNA is TGTGCCAGCAGTCGGCCGACAGGGGATAGCAAAAACATTCAGTACTTC. Translated, it gives CASSRPTGDSKNIQYF.

The chain combines TRBV9 with TRBJ2-1; the match to TRBD2 covers 7 bases. Germline V gene lookup returns CDR1 SGDLS and CDR2 YYNGEE. The J segment lost 9 bases and the V segment lost 4 bases, leaving 16 bases of the junction unmatched. The CDR3 runs to 16 residues. Here the CDR3 reads CASSLPRKGGSFEQFF. As DNA, the CDR3 is TGTGCCAGCAGCCTCCCCCGGAAAGGCGGGAGCTTTGAGCAGTTCTTC.

V is TRBV4-1 and J is TRBJ2-5; D is possibly TRBD2 (6 bases). The J call may be in error: the DNA end matches TRBJ2-7 better. CDR3 length: 16 amino acids. Germline CDR1 is MGHRA and CDR2 is YSYEKL. CDR3 protein: CASSRVGTGGSYEQYF. In nucleotides, the CDR3 is TGCGCCAGCAGCCGAGTGGGGACTGGGGGCTCCTACGAGCAGTACTTC.

This clone was observed once. This chain connects TRBV14 to TRBJ2-7, with a tentative D call TRBD1 (6 bases). The V and J ends lost 4 bases and 3 bases respectively, with 16 bases between them. CDR3 size: 15 residues. CDR1 is SGHDN, CDR2 FVKESK, per germline. The DNA of the CDR3 is TGTGCCAGCAGCCTCGGGCGGACAGCGGACTACGAGCAGTACTTC. It translates to CASSLGRTADYEQYF.

The CDR3 reads CASSLVAGGDTQYF. CDR3 DNA sequence: TGTGCCAGCAGCTTAGTTGCGGGAGGAGATACGCAGTATTTT. The J gene is TRBJ2-3, the V gene TRBV7-6; the match to TRBD2 covers 8 bases. The V segment lost 1 base and the J segment 5 bases; nucleotides outside the gene matches: 2. The germline V gene has CDR1 SGHVS and CDR2 FNYEAQ. There are 14 residues in the CDR3.

The rearrangement links TRBV5-6 to TRBJ2-5, with D perhaps assigned TRBD1 or TRBD2 (5 bases each). This CDR3 has 13 residues. In germline, CDR1 is SGHDT, CDR2 YYEEEE. V dropped 4 bases and J dropped 2 bases, with 9 bases sitting between them. The CDR3, as DNA: TGTGCCAGCAGCGTGGGACCGCAAGAGACCCAGTACTTC. Protein: CASSVGPQETQYF.

The V call is TRBV6-1, the J call TRBJ2-7, with a possible D match to TRBD2 (5 bases). The V and J ends lost 5 bases and 0 bases respectively, with 14 bases between them. The CDR3 spans 15 residues. The V gene's germline CDR1 is MNHNS and CDR2 SASEGT. In nucleotides, the CDR3 is TGTGCCAGCAGTCCGTACAGTGGGAGCTCCTACGAGCAGTACTTC. Translated: CASSPYSGSSYEQYF.

The rearrangement uses TRBV5-4 and TRBJ2-5; TRBD2 aligns across 10 bases. Unmatched junction bases numbered 4, after V lost 0 bases and J lost 5 bases. CDR3 size: 15 residues. CDR1 is SGHNT, CDR2 YYREEE, per germline (reference sequence). The chain's CDR3 is CASSLVSGRSETQYF. CDR3 DNA sequence: TGTGCCAGCAGCTTGGTTAGCGGGAGGAGTGAGACCCAGTACTTC.

The chain uses TRBV6-5 and TRBJ2-2; D gene ambiguous. The germline CDR1 and CDR2 sequences are MNHEY and SVGAGI. The CDR3 length is 13 residues. With 3 bases removed from V and 8 bases from J, the gap between germline ends came to 10 bases. The CDR3 loop is CASSYGSQGELFF. The CDR3 DNA sequence: TGTGCCAGCAGTTATGGGTCTCAAGGGGAGCTGTTTTTT.

The J gene is TRBJ1-5, the V gene TRBV6-6; D remains unclear. The CDR3 has 12 residues. Deletions cut 5 bases from V and 6 bases from J, with 8 bases between. Germline loops: CDR1 MNHNY, CDR2 SVGAGI (reference sequence). The DNA of the CDR3 is TGTGCCAGCAGTACTAAAGGTCAGCCCCAGCATTTT. It specifies CASSTKGQPQHF.